A single sample gave rise to the 16 T cell receptor beta chains below, sequenced in a study of T-cell memory formation after mild COVID-19. MiXCR was run by TCRdb on the 5' RACE reads, yielding one entry per CDR3 protein. This table holds hundreds of thousands of distinct CDR3 sequences, 20% found once. Sequences were obtained from PBMCs or a T cell subset sorted from them (not recorded which). The receptors come from an adult woman who had mild COVID-19 (a few samples of this study predate the infection). Cell type and time point are not known.

This clonotype was seen repeatedly, ten times or more. DNA for the CDR3: TGCAGGGCCTCCCCAGTAGGGACAGGGGCAACCCATGGCGAAAAACTGTTTTTT. Translated, it gives CRASPVGTGATHGEKLFF. The rearrangement uses TRBV20-1 and TRBJ1-4, with TRBD1 matching over 10 bases. The length of the CDR3 is 18 residues. Germline lookup yields CDR1 DFQATT and CDR2 SNEGSKA (reference sequence).

This clonotype was counted only a few times. V and J are TRBV20-1 and TRBJ2-7, with D maybe TRBD1 (6 bases). The V end was cut by 1 base, the J end by 3 bases, with 13 bases between. The CDR3 loop spans 14 amino acids. Germline V lookup: CDR1 DFQATT, CDR2 SNEGSKA (reference sequence). This CDR3 reads CSARAPGQSYEQYF. The CDR3 DNA reads TGCAGTGCTAGAGCGCCGGGACAAAGCTACGAGCAGTACTTC.

The gene calls are TRBV10-3 and TRBJ2-7; the D gene is possibly TRBD2 (6 bases). Germline assignment: CDR1 ENHRY and CDR2 SYGVKD. CDR3 length: 14 residues. The V and J ends lost 4 bases and 6 bases respectively, with 16 bases between them. DNA of the CDR3: TGTGCCATCAGTGGTAAGAGGGAGGAGTCCGAGCAGTACTTC. Translation: CAISGKREESEQYF.

This sequence joins TRBV27 and TRBJ2-1; 10 bases line up with TRBD2. This CDR3 is 15 amino acids long. The J segment lost 8 bases and the V segment lost 3 bases, leaving 7 bases of the junction unmatched. Germline loops: CDR1 MNHEY, CDR2 SMNVEV (reference sequence). CDR3 protein: CASSFSGRLIDEQFF. DNA of the CDR3: TGTGCCAGCAGTTTTAGCGGGAGGCTGATCGATGAGCAGTTCTTC.

This clonotype was picked up a small number of times. V gene TRBV12-3 or TRBV12-4 combines with J gene TRBJ1-6; tentative D call: TRBD1 (5 bases). V was pared by 3 bases and J by 9 bases, with 12 bases between. The CDR3 has 14 residues. CDR3: CASSFGGSGSPLHF. Written as DNA, the CDR3 is TGTGCCAGCAGTTTTGGGGGTTCCGGTTCACCCCTCCACTTT.

CDR3 coding DNA: TGCGCCAGCAGCCAAGAGGAATACGAAAAACTGTTTTTT. Its protein product is CASSQEEYEKLFF. This rearrangement joins TRBV4-1 to TRBJ1-4; D unclear. The CDR3 runs to 13 residues. Germline V gene sequence: CDR1 MGHRA, CDR2 YSYEKL. The ends were cut back, 0 bases at V and 8 bases at J, with 7 bases in the middle.

This chain links TRBV7-9 with TRBJ1-1; no reliable D call. Germline V gene lookup returns CDR1 SEHNR and CDR2 FQNEAQ (reference sequence). V was clipped by 5 bases and J by 3 bases, with 16 bases between them. The CDR3 has 15 amino acids. The CDR3 DNA reads as TGTGCCAGCAGCCGACCCCGCGGAGCGGACACTGAAGCTTTCTTT. It encodes CASSRPRGADTEAFF.

This clonotype was counted only a few times. The chain is built from TRBV24-1 and TRBJ2-7; 8 bases match TRBD1. Germline-derived CDR1 and CDR2 are KGHDR and SFDVKD. The CDR3 consists of 19 residues. The trim removed 4 bases at V and 6 bases at J, leaving 22 bases unmatched. CDR3 loop: CATSDGILTFQGAHCEQYF. DNA of the CDR3: TGTGCCACCAGTGACGGGATACTAACTTTTCAGGGGGCGCATTGCGAGCAGTACTTC.

The chain recombines TRBV6-5 with TRBJ1-6; D is perhaps TRBD1 (5 bases). The CDR3 length is 15 residues. V shed 5 bases and J shed 9 bases, with 17 bases lying between them. The germline V gene has CDR1 MNHEY and CDR2 SVGAGI. Written as DNA, the CDR3 is TGTGCCAGCAGTGACGCTCGGGGCGCGGGTTCACCCCTCCACTTT. This gives the protein CASSDARGAGSPLHF.

This sequence joins TRBV18 and TRBJ2-5; D gene uncertain. This CDR3 contains 14 residues. Germline loops: CDR1 KGHSH, CDR2 LQKENI. Trimming took off 0 bases at V and 3 bases at J, with 8 bases between the two ends. The CDR3 nucleotides read TGTGCCAGCTCACCACCGGGTGAGAAAGAGACCCAGTACTTC. This gives the protein CASSPPGEKETQYF.

Details on this clonotype: A junction end diverges from the germline sequence, so it may reflect a read error. The chain couples TRBV9 to TRBJ2-3; 8 positions agree with TRBD2. Germline V gene lookup returns CDR1 SGDLS and CDR2 YYNGEE. This CDR3 spans 19 amino acids. The CDR3 sequence is CASRVEERTGGPHTDTQYF. The CDR3 DNA is TGTGCCAGCAGAGTAGAGGAGAGGACGGGGGGGCCGCACACAGATACGCAGTATTTT.

In this sample, this clonotype turned up a few times. This chain links TRBV7-3 with TRBJ2-1; 8 nucleotides agree with TRBD2. This CDR3 contains 14 residues. The germline gives CDR1 SGHTA, CDR2 FQGTGA. J gave up 6 bases and V 5 bases, and 6 bases lay outside the gene matches. CDR3 DNA sequence: TGTGCCAGCAGCCGGACTAGCCAGGGCAATGAGCAGTTCTTC. This codes for CASSRTSQGNEQFF.

This clonotype was seen ten or more times. The chain carries TRBV11-3 and TRBJ2-1; possible D gene TRBD1, 5 bases. The germline V gene encodes CDR1 SGHNT and CDR2 YENEEA. The CDR3 is made up of 14 amino acids. Trimming took off 6 bases at V and 8 bases at J, with 17 bases between the two ends. CDR3 amino acids: CASSDLPTGDEQFF. The CDR3 DNA is TGTGCCAGCAGTGACCTACCTACAGGCGATGAGCAGTTCTTC.

This clonotype was seen more than once but under ten times. J is TRBJ2-3 and V is TRBV7-6; tentative D call: TRBD1 (6 bases). This CDR3 spans 15 amino acids. The V gene lost 5 bases and the J gene lost 3 bases, with 15 bases spanning the gap. Germline assignment: CDR1 SGHVS and CDR2 FNYEAQ. The CDR3, as DNA: TGTGCCAGCAGCCCAATACAGGGAAGGACAGATACGCAGTATTTT. Its translation is CASSPIQGRTDTQYF.

The V gene is TRBV12-3 or TRBV12-4, the J gene TRBJ2-3, with a possible D match to TRBD1 (6 bases). V shed 5 bases and J shed 2 bases, with 8 bases lying between them. CDR3 length: 13 amino acids. CDR3 protein: CASSRQVTDTQYF. In nucleotides, the CDR3 is TGTGCCAGCAGTCGACAGGTCACAGATACGCAGTATTTT.

The chain has TRBV20-1 and TRBJ2-3, with D tentatively TRBD2 (5 bases). CDR3 size: 16 residues. Germline CDR1 DFQATT, CDR2 SNEGSKA (reference sequence). V lost 2 bases to trimming and J lost 6 bases, with 21 bases between them. This CDR3 is CSARHPLSSRRDTQYF. CDR3 DNA sequence: TGCAGTGCTAGACATCCTCTTTCGAGCAGGAGGGATACGCAGTATTTT.